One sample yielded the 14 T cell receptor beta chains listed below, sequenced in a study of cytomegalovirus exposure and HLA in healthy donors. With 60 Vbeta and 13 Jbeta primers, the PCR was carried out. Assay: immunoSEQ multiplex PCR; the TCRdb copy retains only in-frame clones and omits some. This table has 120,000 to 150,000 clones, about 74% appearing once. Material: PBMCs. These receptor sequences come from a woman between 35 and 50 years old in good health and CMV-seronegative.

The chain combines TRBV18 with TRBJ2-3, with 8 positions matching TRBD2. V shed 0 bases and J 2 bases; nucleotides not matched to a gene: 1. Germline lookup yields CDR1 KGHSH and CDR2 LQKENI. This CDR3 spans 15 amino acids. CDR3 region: CASSPPGLDTDTQYF. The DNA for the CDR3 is TGTGCCAGCTCACCACCGGGACTAGACACAGATACGCAGTATTTT.

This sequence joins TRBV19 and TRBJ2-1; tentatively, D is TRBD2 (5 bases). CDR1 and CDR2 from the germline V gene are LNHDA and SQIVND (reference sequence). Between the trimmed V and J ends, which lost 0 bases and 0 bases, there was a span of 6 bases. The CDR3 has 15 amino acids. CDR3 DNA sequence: TGTGCCAGTAGTATAGAAGGGAGCTCCTACAATGAGCAGTTCTTC. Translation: CASSIEGSSYNEQFF.

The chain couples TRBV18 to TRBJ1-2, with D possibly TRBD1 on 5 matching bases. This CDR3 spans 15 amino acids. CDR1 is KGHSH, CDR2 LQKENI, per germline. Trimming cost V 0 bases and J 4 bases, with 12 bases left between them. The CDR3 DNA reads TGTGCCAGCTCACCACCGCGGGACCCGATCTATGGCTACACCTTC. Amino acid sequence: CASSPPRDPIYGYTF.

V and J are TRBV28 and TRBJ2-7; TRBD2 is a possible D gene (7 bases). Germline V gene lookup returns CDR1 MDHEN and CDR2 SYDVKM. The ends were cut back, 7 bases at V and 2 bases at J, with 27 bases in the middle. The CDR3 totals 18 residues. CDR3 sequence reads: CASTPVAGAPEWAYEQYF. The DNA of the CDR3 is TGTGCCAGCACCCCAGTTGCGGGGGCCCCTGAATGGGCCTACGAGCAGTACTTC.

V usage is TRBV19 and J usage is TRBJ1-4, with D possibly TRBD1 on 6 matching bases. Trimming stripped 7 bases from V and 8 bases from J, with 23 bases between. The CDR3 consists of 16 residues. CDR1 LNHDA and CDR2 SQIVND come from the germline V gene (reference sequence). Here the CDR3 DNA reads TGTGCCAGTAAGGGGGAACCAGGGGACGGTGGGGAAAAACTGTTTTTT. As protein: CASKGEPGDGGEKLFF. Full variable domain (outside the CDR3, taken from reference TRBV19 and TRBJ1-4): DGGITQSPKYLFRKEGQNVTLSCEQNLNHDAMYWYRQDPGQGLRLIYYSQIVNDFQKGDIAEGYSVSREKKESFPLTVTSAQKNPTAFYLCASKGEPGDGGEKLFFGSGTQLSVL.

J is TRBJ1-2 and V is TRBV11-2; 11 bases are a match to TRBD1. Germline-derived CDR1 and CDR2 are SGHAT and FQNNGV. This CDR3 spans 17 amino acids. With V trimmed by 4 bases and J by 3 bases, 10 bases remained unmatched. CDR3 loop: CASSSGTGGAWDYGYTF. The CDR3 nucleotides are TGTGCCAGCAGCTCTGGGACAGGGGGGGCATGGGACTATGGCTACACCTTC.

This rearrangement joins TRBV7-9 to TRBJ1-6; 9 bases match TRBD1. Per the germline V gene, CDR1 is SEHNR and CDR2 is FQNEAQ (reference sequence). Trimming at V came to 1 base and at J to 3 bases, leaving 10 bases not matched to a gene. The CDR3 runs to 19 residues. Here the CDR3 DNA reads TGTGCCAGCAGCTTAGAATCTATTCCGGGACAGGGCTATAATTCACCCCTCCACTTT. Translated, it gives CASSLESIPGQGYNSPLHF.

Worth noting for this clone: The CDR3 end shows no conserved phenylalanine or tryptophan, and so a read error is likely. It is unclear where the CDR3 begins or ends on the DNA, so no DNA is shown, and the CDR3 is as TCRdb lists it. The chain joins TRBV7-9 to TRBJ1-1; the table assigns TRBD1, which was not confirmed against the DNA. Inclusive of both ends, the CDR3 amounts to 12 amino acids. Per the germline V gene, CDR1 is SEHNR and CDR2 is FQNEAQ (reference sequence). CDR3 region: CASSSNDIWIPV.

The CDR3 coding sequence is TGTGCCAGCACCCTGACGACAGGGGGAAAGACCCAGTACTTC. It yields the protein CASTLTTGGKTQYF. V is TRBV27 and J is TRBJ2-5, with 9 bases identical to TRBD1. Losses at the gene ends were 7 bases for V and 6 bases for J; bases not matched to a gene: 9. The CDR3 has 14 residues. Germline CDR1 and CDR2: MNHEY and SMNVEV (reference sequence).

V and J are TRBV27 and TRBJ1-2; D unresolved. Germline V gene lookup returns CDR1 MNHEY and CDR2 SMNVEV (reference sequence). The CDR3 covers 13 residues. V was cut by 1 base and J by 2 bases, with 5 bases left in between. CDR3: CASSLFGNYGYTF. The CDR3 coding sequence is TGTGCCAGCAGTTTATTCGGGAACTATGGCTACACCTTC.

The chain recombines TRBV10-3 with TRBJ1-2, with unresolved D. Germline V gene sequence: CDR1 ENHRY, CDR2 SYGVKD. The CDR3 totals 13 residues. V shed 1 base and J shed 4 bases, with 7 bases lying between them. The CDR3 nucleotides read TGTGCCATCAGTGAGTTGGCGGCCTATGGCTACACCTTC. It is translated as CAISELAAYGYTF.

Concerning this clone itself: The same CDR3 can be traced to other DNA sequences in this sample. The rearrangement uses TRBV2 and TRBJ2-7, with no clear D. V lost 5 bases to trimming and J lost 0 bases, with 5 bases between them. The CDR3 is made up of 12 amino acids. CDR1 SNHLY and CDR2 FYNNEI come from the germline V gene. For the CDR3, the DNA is TGTGCCAGCAGTCCGAGCTCCTACGAGCAGTACTTC. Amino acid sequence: CASSPSSYEQYF.

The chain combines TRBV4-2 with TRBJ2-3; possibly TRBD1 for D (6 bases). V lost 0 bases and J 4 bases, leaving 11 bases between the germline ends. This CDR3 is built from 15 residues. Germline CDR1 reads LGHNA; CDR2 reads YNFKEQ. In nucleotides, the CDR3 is TGTGCCAGCAGCCAAGAGATGGGGGCTTCAGATACGCAGTATTTT. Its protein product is CASSQEMGASDTQYF.

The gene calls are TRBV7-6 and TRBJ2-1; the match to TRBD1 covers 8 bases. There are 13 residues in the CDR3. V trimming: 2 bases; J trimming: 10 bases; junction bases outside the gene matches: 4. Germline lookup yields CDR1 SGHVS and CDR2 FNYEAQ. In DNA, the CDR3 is TGTGCCAGCAGCTTACAGGGGGCAAGGGAGCAGTTCTTC. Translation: CASSLQGAREQFF.